These T cell receptor beta chains were read from a single sample in a study of neurological immune-mediated disorders. TCRdb redid the calling of the 5' RACE reads with MiXCR, one entry per CDR3 protein. This sample yields 40,000 to 45,000 distinct CDR3 sequences, of which 10% to 15% are seen a single time; roughly 1.2% belongs to the top ten. Sequenced material: PBMCs. Every receptor here comes from a female donor in good health. Each CDR3 is given with its conserved first and last residue. D genes are given only for firm matches.

V gene,D gene,J gene,CDR3 protein
TRBV5-1,TRBD1,TRBJ2-2,CASRTGQQNTGELFF
TRBV5-1,NA,TRBJ2-1,CASMNSYNEQFF
TRBV29-1,TRBD1,TRBJ2-2,CSVPVQGASVGELFF
TRBV12-3/TRBV12-4,TRBD2,TRBJ2-5,CASIGGGSKETQYF
TRBV29-1,TRBD1,TRBJ2-1,CSASDRVGEQFF
TRBV3-1,NA,TRBJ2-5,CASSHGSETQYF
TRBV12-3/TRBV12-4,TRBD2,TRBJ2-5,CASSLPGLASKTQYF
TRBV5-1,TRBD1,TRBJ1-1,CASSPAGQENTEAFF
TRBV6-5,NA,TRBJ2-3,CASSSLEDTQYF
TRBV30,NA,TRBJ1-5,CAWSVGGEGQPQHF
TRBV6-5,NA,TRBJ1-5,CASSYGGARMEPQHF
TRBV20-1,NA,TRBJ1-3,CSARGSSLGNTIYF
TRBV5-1,NA,TRBJ2-7,CASSYRPGGADYEQYF
TRBV29-1,TRBD1,TRBJ2-7,CSVETGTGGNEQYF
TRBV6-1,NA,TRBJ2-6,CASSELAVGANVLTF
TRBV28,TRBD2,TRBJ2-5,CASKLSGGLQETQYF
TRBV4-1,NA,TRBJ2-2,CASSLPGTSAGELFF
TRBV7-8,TRBD2,TRBJ2-7,CASSLAMSLAGVYEQYF
TRBV29-1,TRBD1,TRBJ1-1,CSAEGFRTGGNTEAFF
TRBV20-1,NA,TRBJ1-2,CSARSPTVSGGYTF
TRBV5-1,NA,TRBJ2-1,CASSAARGVIDEQFF
TRBV5-4,NA,TRBJ2-3,CASSLWEVVDTQYF
TRBV7-9,NA,TRBJ2-7,CASSHKQGRLSYEQYF
TRBV6-6,NA,TRBJ2-7,CASSYFGRTGLMGEQYF
TRBV20-1,TRBD2,TRBJ2-2,CSANSGGAGGELFF
TRBV27,TRBD1,TRBJ2-3,CASSPRTGRDTQYF
TRBV10-3,NA,TRBJ2-3,CAISAATDTQYF
TRBV5-5,NA,TRBJ2-7,CASTLGLAIDSYEQYF
TRBV6-1,NA,TRBJ2-2,CASSTKGGVVGELFF
TRBV29-1,NA,TRBJ1-1,CSARDGLNTEAFF
TRBV5-1,TRBD1,TRBJ2-1,CASSPGTGGYNEQFF
TRBV7-2,TRBD2,TRBJ2-3,CATSGGAVDTQYF
TRBV5-1,NA,TRBJ1-1,CASSTISGPHTEAFF
TRBV3-1,NA,TRBJ1-1,CASSQRTTEAFF
TRBV5-1,NA,TRBJ2-1,CASSPGARGNEQFF
TRBV20-1,NA,TRBJ2-3,CSASDRTSTDTQYF
TRBV5-6,TRBD2,TRBJ2-7,CASSLRAGGYEQYF
TRBV3-1,TRBD2,TRBJ2-1,CASSHRGTSGDNEQFF
TRBV29-1,TRBD1,TRBJ1-2,CSVLDRVQRGYTF
TRBV3-1,NA,TRBJ2-7,CASSQEGGLSSYEQYF
TRBV10-3,NA,TRBJ2-3,CAISESWTDSTDTQYF